Presented here are 23 T cell receptor beta chains from one specimen sequenced in a study of regulatory T cells in long-lasting Graves disease. As to time point: newly diagnosed GD, antithyroid drugs for less than 3 months. Following extraction of RNA from PBMCs, that RNA was used to make the TCR library. Library construction for TCR beta used iRepertoire HTBI primers and Arm-PCR of CDR3 regions. TCRdb called the multiplex PCR reads again in MiXCR, with one record for every CDR3 protein. The sample holds some 560,000 distinct CDR3 sequences, roughly 16% seen once. This same sample was also part of a study on T cells in Graves' hyperthyroidism and ophthalmopathy.

The sequences come from peripheral blood mononuclear cells (PBMCs), collected at new diagnosis, from a patient treated with antithyroid drugs. These receptors all stem from a woman aged 35-60 years with Graves disease.

This clonotype has a handful of counts. The gene calls are TRBV30 and TRBJ1-1; the match to TRBD1 covers 10 bases. This CDR3 is built from 12 residues. The V gene end was trimmed by 5 bases and the J gene end by 8 bases; junction bases not matched to a gene: 5. Germline loops: CDR1 GTSNPN, CDR2 SVGIG (reference sequence). Written as DNA, the CDR3 is TGTGCCTGGGTCGGACAGGGGGTCGAAGCTTTCTTT. Amino acid sequence: CAWVGQGVEAFF.

This clonotype was counted a single time. This may be a read error: a much more frequent sequence differs by one nucleotide. This chain connects TRBV3-1 to TRBJ1-5; D gene ambiguous. Per germline, CDR1 LGHDT and CDR2 YNNKEL (reference sequence). The CDR3 loop spans 13 amino acids. CDR3 amino acids: CVSSQSTGQPQHF. In DNA, the CDR3 is TGTGTCAGCAGCCAGAGTACTGGGCAGCCCCAGCATTTT.

This clonotype came up a few times. The CDR3 spells CASSKGRGGQPQHF. CDR3 nucleotide sequence: TGTGCCAGCAGCAAAGGCAGGGGCGGTCAGCCCCAGCATTTT. The rearrangement uses TRBV16 and TRBJ1-5; maybe TRBD1 (6 bases). This CDR3 has 14 residues. Germline lookup yields CDR1 KGHSY and CDR2 FQNENV. Trimming removed 5 bases from V and 6 bases from J, with 14 bases in between.

In this sample, this clonotype turned up many times. The V call is TRBV3-1, the J call TRBJ1-1; maybe TRBD1 (6 bases). The ends were cut back, 6 bases at V and 0 bases at J, with 11 bases in the middle. Germline CDR1 is LGHDT and CDR2 is YNNKEL (reference sequence). This CDR3 has 14 amino acids. This CDR3 is CASRARDMNTEAFF. The CDR3 nucleotides read TGTGCCAGCAGGGCCAGGGACATGAACACTGAAGCTTTCTTT. Full variable domain (outside the CDR3, taken from reference TRBV3-1 and TRBJ1-1): DTAVSQTPKYLVTQMGNDKSIKCEQNLGHDTMYWYKQDSKKFLKIMFSYNNKELIINETVPNRFSPKSPDKAHLNLHINSLELGDSAVYFCASRARDMNTEAFFGQGTRLTVV.

This clonotype was counted a few times. V usage is TRBV20-1 and J usage is TRBJ1-3; D unclear. CDR3 length: 12 residues. The V and J ends lost 3 bases and 3 bases respectively, with 6 bases between them. The germline V gene encodes CDR1 DFQATT and CDR2 SNEGSKA (reference sequence). The CDR3 region is CSARQDGNTIYF. The CDR3 DNA is TGCAGTGCTAGGCAGGATGGAAACACCATATATTTT.

In this sample, this clonotype turned up a few times. This chain connects TRBV28 to TRBJ2-3, with unresolved D. V gave up 9 bases and J gave up 4 bases, with 8 bases separating them. Germline CDR1 is MDHEN and CDR2 is SYDVKM. This CDR3 has 11 amino acids. CDR3 sequence reads: CASFSPDTQYF. The CDR3 DNA follows: TGTGCCAGTTTCTCCCCAGATACGCAGTATTTT.

This clonotype has only a few counts. The chain employs TRBV5-5 and TRBJ2-3; 8 nucleotides align to TRBD2. Germline values: CDR1 SGHKS, CDR2 YYEKEE (reference sequence). This CDR3 has 17 residues. The V gene end was trimmed by 0 bases and the J gene end by 0 bases; junction bases not matched to a gene: 6. DNA for the CDR3: TGTGCCAGCAGCTTGGGGGCTAGCGGGCCCAGCACAGATACGCAGTATTTT. This gives the protein CASSLGASGPSTDTQYF.

This clonotype showed up many times. The chain joins TRBV28 to TRBJ2-1; D ambiguous. V lost 3 bases and J 6 bases, leaving 15 bases between the germline ends. The germline CDR1 and CDR2 sequences are MDHEN and SYDVKM. This CDR3 spans 15 amino acids. The CDR3 sequence is CASSFTPGILNEQFF. The CDR3 DNA sequence: TGTGCCAGCAGTTTTACCCCAGGTATACTCAATGAGCAGTTCTTC.

This clonotype has at least ten counts. The chain has TRBV5-1 and TRBJ2-1; D call uncertain. This CDR3 is 15 amino acids long. V gave up 0 bases and J gave up 0 bases, with 7 bases separating them. In germline, CDR1 is SGHRS, CDR2 YFSETQ. Here the CDR3 reads CASSLGSSSYNEQFF. The CDR3 DNA reads as TGCGCCAGCAGCTTGGGCTCGAGCTCCTACAATGAGCAGTTCTTC.

The sample holds many counts of this clonotype. The rearrangement joins TRBV12-3 or TRBV12-4 to TRBJ2-1; the match to TRBD2 covers 7 bases. The CDR3 length is 12 residues. Trimming at V came to 6 bases and at J to 7 bases, leaving 3 bases not matched to a gene. The CDR3 region has the DNA TGTGCCAGCAGCAGGACTAGGAATGAGCAGTTCTTC. This encodes CASSRTRNEQFF.

The genes are TRBV7-9 and TRBJ1-1; TRBD1 is a possible D gene (5 bases). Per the germline V gene, CDR1 is SEHNR and CDR2 is FQNEAQ (reference sequence). Trimming left V 4 bases short and J 4 bases short, with 13 bases between. The CDR3 consists of 14 residues. The CDR3 DNA is TGTGCCAGCAGCTCAGACAGTTCCCGCACTGAAGCTTTCTTT. It translates to CASSSDSSRTEAFF.

The chain combines TRBV7-3 with TRBJ2-7, with D uncertain. V dropped 0 bases and J dropped 2 bases, with 11 bases sitting between them. The CDR3 length is 15 residues. Germline CDR1 is SGHTA and CDR2 is FQGTGA. CDR3 amino acids: CASSLTAGQAYEQYF. The CDR3 DNA is TGTGCCAGCAGCTTAACAGCAGGTCAAGCCTACGAGCAGTACTTC. Together with reference TRBV7-3 and TRBJ2-7, the CDR3 gives the full variable domain: GAGVSQTPSNKVTEKGKYVELRCDPISGHTALYWYRQSLGQGPEFLIYFQGTGAADDSGLPNDRFFAVRPEGSVSTLKIQRTERGDSAVYLCASSLTAGQAYEQYFGPGTRLTVT.

The gene calls are TRBV6-1 and TRBJ2-7; D possibly corresponds to TRBD1 (6 bases). CDR3 length: 11 residues. V lost 8 bases and J 1 base, leaving 6 bases between the germline ends. Germline CDR1 and CDR2: MNHNS and SASEGT. CDR3: CASQGSYEQYF. The CDR3 region has the DNA TGTGCCAGCCAGGGGTCCTACGAGCAGTACTTC.

The table lists this clonotype with a few counts. The CDR3 nucleotides read TGCGCCAGCAGCTTGGCAGGGAGGTATTCGCAGACATTCGTATTACGGGACTACGAGCAGTACTTC. It yields the protein CASSLAGRYSQTFVLRDYEQYF. The V and J genes are TRBV5-1 and TRBJ2-7, with D possibly TRBD2 on 6 matching bases. Trimming removed 0 bases at V and 3 bases at J, with 34 bases between. This CDR3 has 22 residues. Per germline, CDR1 SGHRS and CDR2 YFSETQ.

This clonotype was counted many times. This chain joins TRBV28 and TRBJ2-5; D unresolved. CDR1 and CDR2 from the germline V gene are MDHEN and SYDVKM. This CDR3 has 13 amino acids. Between the trimmed V and J ends, which lost 7 bases and 3 bases, there was a span of 12 bases. The CDR3 protein is CASNTEAEETQYF. As DNA, the CDR3 is TGTGCCAGCAATACAGAAGCCGAAGAGACCCAGTACTTC.

The sample holds a few counts of this clonotype. CDR3 in amino acids: CASSQDGAGTGNTEAFF. The CDR3 DNA follows: TGCGCCAGCAGCCAAGACGGGGCAGGGACAGGGAACACTGAAGCTTTCTTT. This rearrangement joins TRBV4-1 to TRBJ1-1; 8 positions match TRBD1. The CDR3 totals 17 residues. V trimming: 0 bases; J trimming: 1 base; junction bases outside the gene matches: 7. Germline values: CDR1 MGHRA, CDR2 YSYEKL.

With respect to this clonotype: Given a much more abundant clone one base away, this may be a read error. CDR3: CASSLNRDSYGHTF. CDR3 DNA sequence: TGCGCCAGCAGCCTTAACCGGGACAGCTATGGCCACACCTTC. The chain joins TRBV5-1 to TRBJ1-2; 7 positions match TRBD1. From germline, CDR1 is SGHRS and CDR2 YFSETQ. This CDR3 is built from 14 residues.

This clonotype was detected ten times or more. This chain's CDR3 is CASSQGTRRTEAFF. The CDR3 region has the DNA TGTGCCAGCAGCCAAGGGACACGGCGAACTGAAGCTTTCTTT. V gene TRBV3-1 combines with J gene TRBJ1-1; D possibly corresponds to TRBD1 (5 bases). V lost 1 base to trimming and J lost 5 bases, with 11 bases between them. Germline V gene sequence: CDR1 LGHDT, CDR2 YNNKEL (reference sequence). This CDR3 comprises 14 residues.

This clonotype was observed at least ten times. The chain carries TRBV3-1 and TRBJ1-2; D gene uncertain. V lost 4 bases to trimming and J lost 3 bases, with 12 bases between them. The CDR3 contains 14 residues. Germline V gives CDR1 LGHDT, CDR2 YNNKEL (reference sequence). CDR3 loop: CASSPPNQDYGYTF. CDR3 nucleotide sequence: TGTGCCAGCAGCCCCCCCAATCAGGACTATGGCTACACCTTC.

There are a few counts of this clonotype. This chain joins TRBV13 and TRBJ1-3; TRBD1 is a possible D gene (6 bases). Deletions cut 3 bases from V and 0 bases from J, with 15 bases between. This CDR3 region has 17 residues. Germline CDR1 is PRHDT and CDR2 is FYEKMQ (reference sequence). This chain's CDR3 is CASSLKDSRFSGNTIYF. CDR3 in DNA: TGTGCCAGCAGCTTGAAGGACAGCCGTTTCTCTGGAAACACCATATATTTT.

The chain uses TRBV4-1 and TRBJ2-1; D is possibly TRBD2 (7 bases). The length of the CDR3 is 17 residues. The germline V and J ends were trimmed by 0 bases and 6 bases, with 18 bases remaining between them. Per the germline V gene, CDR1 is MGHRA and CDR2 is YSYEKL. Here the CDR3 reads CASSQEIDRGAINEQFF. CDR3 nucleotides: TGCGCCAGCAGCCAAGAAATCGACCGGGGGGCAATCAATGAGCAGTTCTTC.

This clonotype was found many times. This chain connects TRBV3-1 to TRBJ1-1; no definite D call. The length of the CDR3 is 13 residues. Germline lookup yields CDR1 LGHDT and CDR2 YNNKEL (reference sequence). Trimming stripped 5 bases from V and 1 base from J, with 8 bases between. The CDR3 sequence: CASSGGGNTEAFF. CDR3 nucleotide sequence: TGTGCCAGCAGCGGCGGTGGGAACACTGAAGCTTTCTTT.

This clonotype has ten or more counts. The V call is TRBV20-1, the J call TRBJ2-1, with D hard to call. CDR1 and CDR2 from the germline V gene are DFQATT and SNEGSKA (reference sequence). V lost 1 base to trimming and J lost 3 bases, with 7 bases between them. There are 13 residues in the CDR3. The CDR3 reads CSARGQYYNEQFF. The CDR3 DNA is TGCAGTGCTAGAGGCCAGTACTACAATGAGCAGTTCTTC.